This TCR beta chain derives from a study of read filtering for tumor transcriptome and immune sequencing. Study-wide context: 8 patients were R-ISS I, 16 were R-ISS II, 6 or 7 were R-ISS III.

At least ten counts were recorded for this clonotype. Its antigen is still unknown. Findings and limits, study-wide: IR-seq captured clonotypes deeper and more reliably than RNA-seq.

This library used around 0.4 ug RNA and molecular barcoded adaptors spanning alpha/delta and beta/gamma chains. From the reads, TCRdb called clonotypes with MiXCR, one entry per CDR3 protein. The sample has 75,000 to 90,000 distinct CDR3 sequences; about 12% are singletons. CDR1 is DFQATT and CDR2 is SNEGSKA in the germline V gene (reference sequence). This CDR3 region has 11 residues. Trimming removed 2 bases at V and 10 bases at J, with 9 bases between. The sequencing input was a population of CD138-negative cells sorted from bone marrow. The sequence derives from a donor aged 40 or older with multiple myeloma. The V and J genes are TRBV20-1 and TRBJ2-1; the D gene is possibly TRBD2 (5 bases). The DNA of the CDR3 is TGCAGTGCTAGATCGGTAGCGGAGCAGTTCTTC. This translates into CSARSVAEQFF.